This entry is about one TCR beta chain. Other nucleotide sequences in the sample specify the same CDR3. The CDR3 spans 13 residues. V gave up 2 bases and J gave up 1 base, with 8 bases separating them. The germline V gene has CDR1 GTSNPN and CDR2 SVGIG (reference sequence). Participants were aged roughly 18 to 89 years from roughly 26 US areas. Recovered Cohort 3 donors showed two negative PCRs, clearance, or symptom resolution. The sample belongs to a study of blood T cell repertoires in COVID-19. In the study overall: COVID-19 samples collected from the United States, Italy and Spain covered acute and convalescent phases.

Original processing methods: The assay estimated nucleated cells by amplifying reference gene primers. Method: immunoSEQ multiplex PCR; TCRdb's copy keeps in-frame clones and lacks some. The V and J calls and clone size were taken over from that table, and D and trimming were inferred from the DNA. Of 300,000 or so clones listed, 90% are singletons. Sample: PBMCs or T cells enriched from blood (not recorded which). The TCR comes from a young woman who had recovered from COVID-19. The chain recombines TRBV30 with TRBJ1-1, with D perhaps TRBD1 (6 bases). Here the CDR3 reads CAWSLQGNTEAFF. CDR3 sequence (DNA): TGTGCCTGGAGTTTACAGGGGAACACTGAAGCTTTCTTT.